The 3 T cell receptor beta chains below were found in one sample sequenced in a study of response to subunit inactivated influenza vaccine. TCRdb fed the RT-PCR reads into MiXCR, producing one record per CDR3 protein. The sample has 290,000 or so distinct CDR3 sequences, about 20% seen once. The sequencing here drew on PBMCs from blood, taken approximately 20 months after vaccination. These receptors were obtained from a man aged 45 to 75 who received an inactivated influenza vaccine.

The chain uses TRBV5-4 and TRBJ1-1; D is perhaps TRBD1 (6 bases). This CDR3 contains 16 residues. V was shortened by 4 bases and J by 3 bases, with 19 bases between the two germline ends. CDR1 is SGHNT, CDR2 YYREEE, per germline (reference sequence). The CDR3 sequence: CASSPTNTGRDTEAFF. The CDR3 bases are TGTGCCAGCAGCCCGACCAACACAGGGCGAGACACTGAAGCTTTCTTT.

The CDR3: CASSVIAGSTDTQYF. The CDR3 region has the DNA TGCGCCAGCAGCGTTATAGCGGGGTCCACAGATACGCAGTATTTT. This rearrangement joins TRBV5-1 to TRBJ2-3; 8 positions match TRBD2. This CDR3 has 15 amino acids. The germline V gene has CDR1 SGHRS and CDR2 YFSETQ. The J segment lost 2 bases and the V segment lost 4 bases, leaving 6 bases of the junction unmatched.

This chain uses TRBV27 with TRBJ2-1; unclear D gene. Germline V gene lookup returns CDR1 MNHEY and CDR2 SMNVEV (reference sequence). CDR3 length: 14 residues. Trimming cost V 2 bases and J 6 bases, with 11 bases left between them. Here the CDR3 DNA reads TGTGCCAGCAGTTTACGACAATATGGCAATGAGCAGTTCTTC. Translating gives CASSLRQYGNEQFF.